Listed here is a single T cell receptor beta chain. This record comes from a study of blood T cell repertoires in COVID-19. Study as a whole: Both acute and convalescent COVID-19 samples were obtained from the United States, Italy and Spain. The cDNA or gDNA used as material had been derived from T cells, B-cell-depleted T cells, or PBMCs.

In the original processing: Amplification from reference gene primers served as the basis for estimated nucleated cell counts. Profiled with immunoSEQ multiplex PCR; TCRdb holds only in-frame clones, not every one. D and trimming come from the DNA, and the V and J calls and clone size come from that table. The profile shows some 110,000 clones, 86% of them singletons. The specimen was peripheral blood. This TCR was sampled from a man aged 35 to 55 with acute or convalescent COVID-19.

The CDR3 here is CASSLITDTQYF. CDR3 nucleotide sequence: TGCGCCAGCAGCTTGATAACAGATACGCAGTATTTT. This sequence joins TRBV5-1 and TRBJ2-3, with D unclear. V gave up 1 base and J gave up 3 bases, with 3 bases separating them. There are 12 residues in the CDR3. Germline CDR1 and CDR2: SGHRS and YFSETQ. Full variable domain (rest looked up from reference TRBV5-1 and TRBJ2-3): KAGVTQTPRYLIKTRGQQVTLSCSPISGHRSVSWYQQTPGQGLQFLFEYFSETQRNKGNFPGRFSGRQFSNSRSEMNVSTLELGDSALYLCASSLITDTQYFGPGTRLTVL.